A single sample gave rise to the 10 T cell receptor beta chains below, sequenced in a study of radiation and T cells in renal cell carcinoma. Documented time point: blood 2 weeks post-SBRT. Treatment given: 15 Gy SBRT to primary tumor, nephrectomy 4 weeks later. Data came from immunoSEQ multiplex PCR; TCRdb stores just in-frame clones and leaves some out. The table includes about 150,000 clones, roughly 87% detected once. This specimen was blood, taken from a patient whose treatment included radiotherapy and nephrectomy. The source of these receptors is a woman aged 50 to 65 with renal cell carcinoma.

The rearrangement joins TRBV21-1 to TRBJ2-7; the table gives TRBD2 as D, unverified against the DNA. TRBV21-1 is an annotated pseudogene. The CDR3 contains 16 residues. The CDR3 bases are TGTGCCAGCAGCAAGGCCACTAGCGGGGGAGCCTACGAGCAGTACTTC. Translated, it gives CASSKATSGGAYEQYF.

The CDR3 region is CASSRDSNEKLFF. DNA of the CDR3: TGTGCCAGCAGCCGGGACAGTAATGAAAAACTGTTTTTT. The rearrangement uses TRBV7-9 and TRBJ1-4; the match to TRBD1 covers 7 bases. This CDR3 is 13 amino acids long. Germline V lookup: CDR1 SEHNR, CDR2 FQNEAQ (reference sequence). The V segment lost 5 bases and the J segment 4 bases; nucleotides outside the gene matches: 1.

The chain has TRBV1 and TRBJ1-3. TRBV1 is termed a pseudogene. CDR3 length: 14 amino acids. The chain's CDR3 is CTSSLRFPRDTIYF. The CDR3 bases are TGCACCAGCAGCCTAAGGTTCCCGAGGGACACCATATATTTT.

This chain links TRBV9 with TRBJ1-1; the match to TRBD1 covers 10 bases. The CDR3 runs to 15 residues. The V and J ends lost 4 bases and 0 bases, in that order; junction bases with no gene match: 3. Germline V lookup: CDR1 SGDLS, CDR2 YYNGEE. CDR3: CASSQGTGVNTEAFF. Here the CDR3 DNA reads TGTGCCAGCAGCCAGGGGACAGGGGTGAACACTGAAGCTTTCTTT.

The CDR3 loop is CASSEDLLAGGSLRNTIYF. The CDR3 bases are TGTGCCAGCAGTGAAGATCTCTTGGCAGGGGGGTCTTTAAGAAACACCATATATTTT. The chain links TRBV6-1 to TRBJ1-3; 7 bases match TRBD1. J lost 5 bases, V lost 1 base, and 17 bases had no gene match. The CDR3 extends over 19 amino acids. Germline lookup yields CDR1 MNHNS and CDR2 SASEGT.

The sample holds one count of this clone. The chain employs TRBV10-3 and TRBJ1-2; 9 bases agree with TRBD1. V lost 2 bases and J lost 8; bases outside the gene matches: 0. CDR3 length: 12 amino acids. Germline V lookup: CDR1 ENHRY, CDR2 SYGVKD. The chain's CDR3 is CAISETGGGYTF. In DNA, the CDR3 is TGTGCCATCAGTGAGACAGGGGGCGGCTACACCTTC.

V and J are TRBV6-5 and TRBJ2-7; TRBD2 agrees at 8 bases. This CDR3 region has 11 residues. Germline CDR1 and CDR2: MNHEY and SVGAGI. The V and J ends lost 10 bases and 4 bases, in that order; junction bases with no gene match: 3. As DNA, the CDR3 is TGTGCCATCGGGAGGGGGTACGAGCAGTACTTC. Translation: CAIGRGYEQYF.

V gene TRBV6-5 combines with J gene TRBJ1-1, with D tentatively TRBD1 (6 bases). V was clipped by 3 bases and J by 4 bases, with 15 bases between them. CDR1 is MNHEY, CDR2 SVGAGI, per germline. The CDR3 is 15 amino acids. CDR3 sequence reads: CASSYGSRGSTEAFF. Written as DNA, the CDR3 is TGTGCCAGCAGTTATGGAAGTAGGGGGAGCACTGAAGCTTTCTTT.

The CDR3 DNA follows: TGTGCCAGCAGCTTGGGGACAGGTTACCCGAACACTGAAGCTTTCTTT. It is translated as CASSLGTGYPNTEAFF. J is TRBJ1-1 and V is TRBV5-8; 7 positions agree with TRBD1. CDR1 is SGHTS and CDR2 is YDEGEE in the germline V gene. V lost 0 bases and J lost 1; bases outside the gene matches: 6. The CDR3 has 16 residues.

This rearrangement joins TRBV6-5 to TRBJ2-1; D uncertain. The germline V and J ends were trimmed by 1 base and 4 bases, with 5 bases remaining between them. The CDR3 contains 13 residues. CDR1 and CDR2 from the germline V gene are MNHEY and SVGAGI. The CDR3 DNA reads as TGTGCCAGCAGTTACTGGAGATACAATGAGCAGTTCTTC. Protein sequence: CASSYWRYNEQFF.